This T cell receptor beta chain appears in the sequencing data of a study of blood T cell repertoires in COVID-19. Study-wide background: The United States, Italy and Spain provided the acute and convalescent COVID-19 samples. From T cells, B-cell-depleted T cells, or PBMCs came the material, which was cDNA or gDNA.

In the original processing: Amplified reference gene primers provided the basis for estimating nucleated cell counts. The repertoire was sequenced with immunoSEQ multiplex PCR; TCRdb's copy has only in-frame clones and lacks some. V, J and clone size are those of that table, while D and trimming were read from the DNA. The sample consists of 60,000 to 80,000 clones, around 80% of them appearing once. The CDR3 consists of 14 residues. Germline V gives CDR1 SNHLY, CDR2 FYNNEI. As concerns this clone: Sequence at one end of the junction differs from germline and may be a read error.

This chain links TRBV2 with TRBJ2-7; 8 nucleotides line up with TRBD2. The receptor was derived from a man over 45 with COVID-19, enrolled during active disease. Sequences were obtained from peripheral blood. CDR3 DNA: TGTGCCAGCACCCCGCGGGGGGCAGGGTACCCCCCAGCCTTC. It translates to CASTPRGAGYPPAF.